This T cell receptor (beta chain) was recorded in a study of blood T cell repertoires in COVID-19 (dated by TCRdb to 2018 to 2020). About the study as a whole: The collaborator samples originated in the United States, Italy and Spain and spanned the acute and convalescent phases of COVID-19. The material from the prospective study consisted of cDNA or gDNA derived from T cells, B-cell-depleted T cells, or PBMCs. The dataset comprised deeply sampled blood TCRbeta repertoires from subjects exposed to, actively infected with, or recovered from COVID-19. The repertoires were released in a freely available public database meant as a resource for research on the immune response to SARS-CoV-2. Samples came from the ongoing ImmuneRACE study (first 160 participants) plus 1,254 subjects from 6 global collaborators. Nearly every sample came with metadata listing a de-identified subject ID, COVID-19 status, age in years and sex. Where HLA class I and class II types were available, the types were taken from metadata supplied by the sample provider, not from assay-based typing.

What the research found in general, with its limitations: The quantity of clinical and demographic metadata differed by source and by participant and was supplied without curation.

Collaborating institutions collected whole blood in K2EDTA tubes following their own protocols. For TCRbeta analysis, collaborators shipped samples as frozen whole blood, isolated PBMCs, or DNA extracted from either of those sample types. V loses 10 bases, J loses 5 bases, and the germline ends lie 20 bases apart. The germline V gene provides CDR1 MNHEY and CDR2 SVGAGI. Counted from cysteine to phenylalanine, this CDR3 has 14 amino acids. Of the read, only the CDR3 DNA is kept; its 42 bases are in frame from base 1. The immunoSEQ Assay, a bias-controlled multiplex PCR, was used to amplify TCRbeta CDR3 regions from genomic DNA. The original methods were these. The number of nucleated cells in each sample was estimated by amplification of reference gene primers within the assay. Sequence reads were collapsed and filtered to measure the absolute abundance of every unique TCRbeta CDR3 rearrangement. Productive Simpson clonality was computed per sample as the square root of Simpson's diversity index over productive rearrangements. This is the immuneACCESS table as TCRdb keeps it, with only in-frame sequences that have V and J called. A part of the clones is gone; compared with another copy, unresolved V genes explain less than half, and the rest is unexplained. V, J and clone size are taken as reported in that table, and D and trimming were inferred from the DNA itself. Recorded for this sample are approximately 130,000 clones; roughly four fifths of them occurred a single time. The ten largest clones take up 9.5% to 13% of the sample.

Of note for this clone: This receptor's antigen is unknown. It has no much larger one-base neighbor in the sample; base qualities were not kept.

Sequenced input: peripheral blood. The receptor was derived from a human donor in a cohort sampled during active COVID-19. The chain is encoded by TRBV6-5 joined to TRBJ2-5, with a tentative D gene TRBD2 over 5 matching bases. The CDR3 has the sequence CATARGSVRETQYF. The DNA sequence is as follows: TGTGCCACCGCTCGGGGTAGTGTCCGGGAGACCCAGTACTTC.